The rows below give T cell receptor beta chains drawn from one sample of a study of tumor-infiltrating lymphocytes in localized non-small cell lung cancer. Sequencing was performed with immunoSEQ multiplex PCR; in TCRdb, only in-frame clones are kept and a portion is missing. The table shows 21,000 or so clones, with roughly 80% occurring only once. The sequenced sample was lung tumor tissue. These receptors all stem from a human donor with non-small cell lung cancer. CDR3s include the opening cysteine and the closing phenylalanine or tryptophan. Each record gives: D gene, CDR3 length, clone size, V gene, J gene, CDR3 DNA, CDR3 protein. A D gene is named only where the DNA matches it firmly. Clone size is not always given. Where it is, it says once, few, many or a class for expanded clones.

>TRBD1|14|-|TRBV7-8|TRBJ2-7
TGTGCCAGCAGCTACCAGGGGGCGAGGTACGAGCAGTACTTC
CASSYQGARYEQYF
>-|12|-|TRBV7-9|TRBJ1-5
TGTGCCAGCAGCTTCAATAATCAGCCCCAGCATTTT
CASSFNNQPQHF
>-|16|-|TRBV6-5|TRBJ2-7
TGTGCCAGCAGTTACTCGAAATGGGGGAGCTCCTACGAGCAGTACTTC
CASSYSKWGSSYEQYF
>TRBD2|16|-|TRBV6-5|TRBJ2-7
TGTGCCAGCAGTTACAGTAGCGGGAGGGCCAGAAACGAGCAGTACTTC
CASSYSSGRARNEQYF
>-|14|-|TRBV15|TRBJ1-5
TGTGCCACCAGCAGAGGGGACCATCATCAGCCCCAGCATTTT
CATSRGDHHQPQHF
>TRBD2|17|once|TRBV11-3|TRBJ2-1
TGTGCCAGCAGCTTAGGAGGGGCCGGGACTACCAACAATGAGCAGTTCTTC
CASSLGGAGTTNNEQFF
>-|14|-|TRBV9|TRBJ1-1
TGTGCCAGCAGGATGGGGGGGGCTACCACTGAAGCTTTCTTT
CASRMGGATTEAFF
>TRBD1|15|-|TRBV7-2|TRBJ2-7
TGTGCCAGCAGCCCGTACAGGGGCGCCCCAAGCGAGCAGTACTTC
CASSPYRGAPSEQYF
>TRBD1|16|-|TRBV19|TRBJ2-2
TGTGCCAGTAGTCCACCGGGACAGCTTCACACCGGGGAGCTGTTTTTT
CASSPPGQLHTGELFF
>TRBD2|15|once|TRBV28|TRBJ2-7
TGTGCCTGCATTAGCGGGAGGGCCGGAAACTACGAGCAGTACTTC
CACISGRAGNYEQYF